The sequence of this TCR beta chain was determined in a study of spatial heterogeneity in lung cancer. Study-wide results and caveats: Nonsynonymous mutation counts, ubiquitous and regional, were tracked by the respective counts of ubiquitous and regional expanded TCRs. Tumors with more nonsynonymous mutations had more expanded intratumoral alpha and beta TCRs.

TCRdb used MiXCR to reprocess the 5' RACE reads, holding one entry per CDR3 protein. The data hold several thousand distinct CDR3 sequences, with 7% observed a single time. Time point described: sample taken at primary tumor resection. Per germline, CDR1 SGHRS and CDR2 YFSETQ. V gave up 0 bases and J gave up 3 bases, with 5 bases separating them. This CDR3 has 13 amino acids. This clonotype appeared many times. The target antigen is unknown. This chain links TRBV5-1 with TRBJ2-3; D gene unclear. This material consisted of lung tumor tissue, taken at surgery. The TCR originated in a male donor with early-stage non-small cell lung cancer. This CDR3 is CASSLGPTDTQYF. The DNA of the CDR3 is TGCGCCAGCAGCTTGGGTCCGACAGATACGCAGTATTTT.